What follows are 16 T cell receptor beta chains derived from one specimen sequenced in a study of CD4+ T cells in melanoma. Method: immunoSEQ multiplex PCR; TCRdb's copy keeps in-frame clones and lacks some. Here the sample spans some 20,000 clones, 83% being singletons. Sequenced: cells from a culture (not recorded whether cultured in vitro). These receptors were collected from a human donor with melanoma.

The chain has TRBV11-2 and TRBJ2-5; D is unclear. V lost 4 bases to trimming and J lost 2 bases, with 11 bases between them. Germline V CDR1 and CDR2: SGHAT, FQNNGV. This CDR3 is 14 amino acids long. CDR3 protein: CASSYSRLQETQYF. CDR3 in DNA: TGTGCCAGCAGCTATTCAAGGCTACAAGAGACCCAGTACTTC.

The chain links TRBV6-5 to TRBJ1-1, with D perhaps matching TRBD1 (6 bases). Germline CDR1 MNHEY, CDR2 SVGAGI. The CDR3 extends over 15 amino acids. V was cut by 1 base and J by 3 bases, with 12 bases left in between. The CDR3 reads CASSYWAQGDTEAFF. DNA of the CDR3: TGTGCCAGCAGTTACTGGGCACAGGGAGACACTGAAGCTTTCTTT.

The chain uses TRBV6-1 and TRBJ1-5, with D possibly TRBD1 on 6 matching bases. Germline CDR1 and CDR2: MNHNS and SASEGT. This CDR3 is 12 amino acids long. Trimming took 11 bases from V and 3 from J, leaving 11 bases between them. DNA of the CDR3: TGTGCCGCGGGGGGCTACAATCAGCCCCAGCATTTT. It codes for CAAGGYNQPQHF.

The chain combines TRBV27 with TRBJ1-1; D remains unclear. In germline, CDR1 is MNHEY, CDR2 SMNVEV (reference sequence). The CDR3 has 14 amino acids. V was shortened by 2 bases and J by 10 bases, with 17 bases between the two germline ends. CDR3 nucleotide sequence: TGTGCCAGCAGTTTAGGACCCTCGGACGTTTCAGCTTTCTTT. Protein sequence: CASSLGPSDVSAFF.

The J gene is TRBJ2-1, the V gene TRBV11-2; D is tentatively TRBD1 or TRBD2 (5 bases each). CDR1 is SGHAT, CDR2 FQNNGV, per germline. The CDR3 length is 15 residues. V lost 5 bases and J 6 bases, leaving 17 bases between the germline ends. The DNA of the CDR3 is TGTGCCAGCAGCCCCGGGGCTTCTTCCCTCAATGAGCAGTTCTTC. It encodes CASSPGASSLNEQFF.

This clone was counted a single time. V gene TRBV9 combines with J gene TRBJ2-3; 9 bases align to TRBD2. The V and J ends lost 2 bases and 1 base, in that order; junction bases with no gene match: 8. This CDR3 is 17 amino acids long. Germline V gene sequence: CDR1 SGDLS, CDR2 YYNGEE. CDR3 loop: CASSVPIIAGGTDTQYF. The CDR3 coding sequence is TGTGCCAGCAGCGTTCCCATCATAGCGGGAGGCACAGATACGCAGTATTTT.

This clone was recorded once. V is TRBV19 and J is TRBJ2-1; 7 positions match TRBD1. Losses at the gene ends were 4 bases for V and 5 bases for J; bases not matched to a gene: 8. Germline CDR1 reads LNHDA; CDR2 reads SQIVND (reference sequence). The CDR3 spans 15 residues. The CDR3 reads CASSTDRDSHNEQFF. CDR3 coding DNA: TGTGCCAGTAGTACCGATCGGGACAGTCACAATGAGCAGTTCTTC.

J is TRBJ1-1 and V is TRBV30; D may be TRBD1 (5 bases). The CDR3 spans 15 residues. Trimming left V 5 bases short and J 6 bases short, with 22 bases between. Germline V gives CDR1 GTSNPN, CDR2 SVGIG (reference sequence). The chain's CDR3 is CAWGVGTAAGPEAFF. CDR3 in DNA: TGTGCCTGGGGGGTAGGAACCGCCGCGGGACCTGAAGCTTTCTTT. The entire variable domain, with the rest obtained from reference TRBV30 and TRBJ1-1, is as follows: SQTIHQWPATLVQPVGSPLSLECTVEGTSNPNLYWYRQAAGRGLQLLFYSVGIGQISSEVPQNLSASRPQDRQFILSSKKLLLSDSGFYLCAWGVGTAAGPEAFFGQGTRLTVV.

This clone was recorded a few times. This rearrangement joins TRBV19 to TRBJ1-5; D remains ambiguous. This CDR3 spans 12 amino acids. CDR1 and CDR2 from the germline V gene are LNHDA and SQIVND (reference sequence). Trimming pared 0 bases from V and 13 bases from J, leaving 10 bases between. The CDR3 nucleotides are TGTGCCAGTAGTATAGAGGCCAGCTATCAGCATTTT. It is translated as CASSIEASYQHF.

The chain carries TRBV5-6 and TRBJ1-2, with D perhaps TRBD1 (6 bases). The V end was cut by 2 bases, the J end by 3 bases, with 11 bases between. The germline CDR1 and CDR2 sequences are SGHDT and YYEEEE. This CDR3 has 14 residues. This chain's CDR3 is CASSLGGLDYGYTF. DNA for the CDR3: TGTGCCAGCAGCTTAGGGGGGCTGGACTATGGCTACACCTTC.

V is TRBV15 and J is TRBJ1-4; no clear D. This CDR3 is 14 amino acids long. V lost 0 bases and J lost 6, with 8 bases in between. The germline CDR1 and CDR2 sequences are LNHNV and YYDKDF (reference sequence). This CDR3 is CATSRDLEDEKLFF. CDR3 DNA: TGTGCCACCAGCAGAGATTTGGAGGATGAAAAACTGTTTTTT.

The gene calls are TRBV27 and TRBJ1-6; D gene unclear. Germline CDR1 is MNHEY and CDR2 is SMNVEV (reference sequence). The CDR3 runs to 15 residues. V lost 10 bases to trimming and J lost 5 bases, with 18 bases between them. The CDR3 region is CATRPSQANNSPLHF. CDR3 sequence (DNA): TGTGCCACCCGTCCCAGCCAGGCGAATAATTCACCCCTCCACTTT.

V usage is TRBV18 and J usage is TRBJ1-2, with D unresolved. Germline V lookup: CDR1 KGHSH, CDR2 LQKENI. The V end lost 5 bases, the J end lost 8 bases, and 12 bases lay between the germline ends. The CDR3 extends over 12 amino acids. The CDR3, as DNA: TGTGCCAGCTCAGAGCTCTCGGGCGGCTACACCTTC. Encoded protein: CASSELSGGYTF.

This chain links TRBV11-2 with TRBJ1-1; 7 nucleotides align to TRBD1. CDR3 size: 12 residues. V shed 5 bases and J 9 bases; nucleotides not matched to a gene: 6. CDR1 and CDR2 (germline): SGHAT, FQNNGV. CDR3 residues: CASSVRDSKAFF. The DNA for the CDR3 is TGTGCCAGCAGCGTCCGGGACAGCAAAGCTTTCTTT.

The chain joins TRBV4-1 to TRBJ1-4; D remains unclear. Germline values: CDR1 MGHRA, CDR2 YSYEKL. This CDR3 contains 15 residues. Trimming stripped 1 base from V and 8 bases from J, with 14 bases between. The DNA of the CDR3 is TGCGCCAGCAGCCAAGGTTCTTGGGATTTGGAAAAACTGTTTTTT. It encodes CASSQGSWDLEKLFF.

The chain couples TRBV5-1 to TRBJ2-5, with D perhaps matching TRBD1 (6 bases). The germline gives CDR1 SGHRS, CDR2 YFSETQ. V was clipped by 5 bases and J by 3 bases, with 11 bases between them. The CDR3 length is 13 residues. CDR3 coding DNA: TGCGCCAGCAGGGGGGCTGGGGAAGAGACCCAGTACTTC. It yields the protein CASRGAGEETQYF.